The clone carrying this T cell receptor (beta chain) has just one count. Its antigen is as yet unknown. It may be a read error: a sequence one base away is much more abundant. V was pared by 5 bases and J by 0 bases, with 13 bases between. The CDR3 loop spans 15 amino acids. Germline CDR1 and CDR2: ENHRY and SYGVKD. The sample is drawn from a study of T cells in Graves' hyperthyroidism and ophthalmopathy. Study results and limitations: Ophthalmopathy was identified by the model a median approximately 6.9 months ahead of onset.

There were TCR beta CDR3 regions amplified from RNA transcripts. An initial round of RT-PCR targeting the TCR CDR3 relied on the HTBI primer set. TCRdb reanalysed the multiplex PCR reads using MiXCR and keeps one entry per CDR3 protein. Among roughly 580,000 distinct CDR3 sequences listed, just over 45% were seen once. Stable Graves' hyperthyroidism meant no ophthalmopathy progression within 18 months. In making diagnoses, clinical symptoms, serum thyroxine and TRAb, thyroid ultrasound and orbital computed tomography were all used. The sequencing input was peripheral blood or thyroid tissue (not recorded which). V gene TRBV10-3 combines with J gene TRBJ1-2; D is uncertain. The receptor comes from a woman between 18 and 29 years old with Graves' hyperthyroidism. The CDR3 coding sequence is TGTGCCATCAGTAAGGAAACAGCTCCTAACTATGGCTACACCTTC. Its translation: CAISKETAPNYGYTF.